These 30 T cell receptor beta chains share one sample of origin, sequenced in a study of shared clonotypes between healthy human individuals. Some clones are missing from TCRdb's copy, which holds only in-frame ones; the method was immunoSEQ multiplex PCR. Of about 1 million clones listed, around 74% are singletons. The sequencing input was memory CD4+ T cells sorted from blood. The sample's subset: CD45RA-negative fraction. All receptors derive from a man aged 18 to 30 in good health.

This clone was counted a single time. DNA for the CDR3: TGTGCCAGCAGCGTAGGTGGCGGGAGCCACGAGCAGTACTTC. The encoded protein is CASSVGGGSHEQYF. The chain combines TRBV9 with TRBJ2-7, with 7 bases lining up with TRBD2. The germline V gene encodes CDR1 SGDLS and CDR2 YYNGEE. V shed 0 bases, J shed 5 bases, and the junction held 5 bases outside the gene matches. The CDR3 is made up of 14 amino acids.

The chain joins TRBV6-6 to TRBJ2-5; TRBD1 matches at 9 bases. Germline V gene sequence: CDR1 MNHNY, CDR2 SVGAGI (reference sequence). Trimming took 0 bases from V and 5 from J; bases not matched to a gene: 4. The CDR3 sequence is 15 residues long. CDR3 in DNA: TGTGCCAGCAGTTACTCCACAGGGGGCAGTGAGACCCAGTACTTC. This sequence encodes CASSYSTGGSETQYF.

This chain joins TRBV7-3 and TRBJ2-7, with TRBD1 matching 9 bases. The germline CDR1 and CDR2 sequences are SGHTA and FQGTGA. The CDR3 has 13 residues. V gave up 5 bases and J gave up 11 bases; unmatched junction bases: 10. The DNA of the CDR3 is TGTGCCAGCAGCCCCCGGACAGGGGCCCAGAAGTACTTC. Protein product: CASSPRTGAQKYF.

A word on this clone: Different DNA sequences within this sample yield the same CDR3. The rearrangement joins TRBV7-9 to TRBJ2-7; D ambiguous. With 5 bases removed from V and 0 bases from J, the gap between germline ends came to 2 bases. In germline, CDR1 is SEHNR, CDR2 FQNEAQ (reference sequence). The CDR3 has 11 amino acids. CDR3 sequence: CASSPSYEQYF. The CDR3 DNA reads TGTGCCAGCAGCCCCTCCTACGAGCAGTACTTC.

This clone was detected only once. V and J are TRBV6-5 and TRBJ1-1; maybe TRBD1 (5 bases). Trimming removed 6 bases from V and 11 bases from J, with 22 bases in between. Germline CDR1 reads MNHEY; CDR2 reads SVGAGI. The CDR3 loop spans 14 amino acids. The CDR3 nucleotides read TGTGCCAGCAGCCAAACCGGGGCTCAGGTGTACGCTTTCTTT. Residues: CASSQTGAQVYAFF.

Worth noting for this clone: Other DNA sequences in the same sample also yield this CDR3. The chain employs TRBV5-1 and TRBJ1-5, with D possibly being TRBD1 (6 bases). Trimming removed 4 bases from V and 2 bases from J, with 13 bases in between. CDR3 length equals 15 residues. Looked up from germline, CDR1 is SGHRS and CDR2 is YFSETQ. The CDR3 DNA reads TGCGCCAGCAGCCTGGATGGGGGCGGCAATCAGCCCCAGCATTTT. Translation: CASSLDGGGNQPQHF.

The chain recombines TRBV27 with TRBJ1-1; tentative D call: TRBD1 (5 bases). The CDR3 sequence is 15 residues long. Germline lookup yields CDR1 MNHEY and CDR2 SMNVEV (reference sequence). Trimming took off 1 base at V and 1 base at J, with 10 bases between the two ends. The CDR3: CASSLWGGKNTEAFF. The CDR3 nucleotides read TGTGCCAGCAGTTTATGGGGGGGAAAGAACACTGAAGCTTTCTTT.

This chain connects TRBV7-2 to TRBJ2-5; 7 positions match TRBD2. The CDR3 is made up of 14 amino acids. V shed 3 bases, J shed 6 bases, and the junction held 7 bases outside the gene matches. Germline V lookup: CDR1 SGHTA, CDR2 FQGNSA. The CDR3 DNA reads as TGTGCCAGCAGCTTGCTAGCGGATGGAAAGACCCAGTACTTC. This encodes CASSLLADGKTQYF.

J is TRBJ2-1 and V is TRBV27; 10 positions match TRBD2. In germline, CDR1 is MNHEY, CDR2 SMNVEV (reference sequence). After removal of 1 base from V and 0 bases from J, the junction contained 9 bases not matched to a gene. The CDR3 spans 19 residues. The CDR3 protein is CASSLWRSSGGSSYNEQFF. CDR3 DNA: TGTGCCAGCAGTTTATGGAGGTCTAGCGGGGGAAGCTCCTACAATGAGCAGTTCTTC.

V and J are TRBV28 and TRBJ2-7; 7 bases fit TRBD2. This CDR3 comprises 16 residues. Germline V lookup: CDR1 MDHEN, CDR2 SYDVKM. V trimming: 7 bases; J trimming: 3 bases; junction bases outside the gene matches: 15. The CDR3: CASKGGSHIGIYEQYF. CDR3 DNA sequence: TGTGCCAGCAAAGGCGGGAGCCATATAGGGATCTACGAGCAGTACTTC.

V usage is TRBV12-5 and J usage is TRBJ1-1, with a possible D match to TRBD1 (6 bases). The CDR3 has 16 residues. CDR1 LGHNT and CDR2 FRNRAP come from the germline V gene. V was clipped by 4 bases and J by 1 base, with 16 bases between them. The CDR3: CASGWRVQGRNTEAFF. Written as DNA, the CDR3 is TGTGCTAGTGGTTGGAGAGTACAGGGCCGGAACACTGAAGCTTTCTTT.

The CDR3 sequence: CASSPIGVGGYTF. In DNA, the CDR3 is TGTGCCAGCAGCCCGATCGGGGTAGGAGGCTACACCTTC. V usage is TRBV7-9 and J usage is TRBJ1-2; D not certain. The CDR3 has 13 amino acids. Looked up from germline, CDR1 is SEHNR and CDR2 is FQNEAQ (reference sequence). Trimming stripped 5 bases from V and 8 bases from J, with 15 bases between.

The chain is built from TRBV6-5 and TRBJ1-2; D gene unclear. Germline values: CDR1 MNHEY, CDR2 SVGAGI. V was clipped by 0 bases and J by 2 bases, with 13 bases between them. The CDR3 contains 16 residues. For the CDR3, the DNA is TGTGCCAGCAGTTACTCCGGCTTGGCCTCAAACTATGGCTACACCTTC. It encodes CASSYSGLASNYGYTF.

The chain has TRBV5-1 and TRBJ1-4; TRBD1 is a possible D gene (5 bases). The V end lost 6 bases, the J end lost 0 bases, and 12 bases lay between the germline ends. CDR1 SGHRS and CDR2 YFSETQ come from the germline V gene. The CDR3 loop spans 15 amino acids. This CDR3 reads CASTLGAATNEKLFF. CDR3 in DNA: TGCGCCAGCACCCTCGGGGCAGCAACTAATGAAAAACTGTTTTTT.

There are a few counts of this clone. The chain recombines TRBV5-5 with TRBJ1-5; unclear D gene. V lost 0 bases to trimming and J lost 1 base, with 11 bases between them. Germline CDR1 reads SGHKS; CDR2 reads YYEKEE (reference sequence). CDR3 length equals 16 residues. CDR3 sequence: CASSLGRAESNQPQHF. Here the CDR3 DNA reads TGTGCCAGCAGCTTGGGGAGGGCAGAAAGCAATCAGCCCCAGCATTTT.

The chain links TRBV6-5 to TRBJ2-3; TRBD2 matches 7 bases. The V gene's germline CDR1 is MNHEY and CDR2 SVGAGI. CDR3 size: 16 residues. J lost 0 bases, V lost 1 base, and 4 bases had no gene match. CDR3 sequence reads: CASSYLTSASTDTQYF. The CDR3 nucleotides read TGTGCCAGCAGTTACTTAACTAGCGCGAGCACAGATACGCAGTATTTT.

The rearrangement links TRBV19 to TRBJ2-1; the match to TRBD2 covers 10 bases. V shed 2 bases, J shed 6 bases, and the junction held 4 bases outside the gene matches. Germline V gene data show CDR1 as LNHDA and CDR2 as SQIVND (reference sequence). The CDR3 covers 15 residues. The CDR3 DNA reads TGTGCCAGTAGTATATCTAGCGGGAGTTCCAATGAGCAGTTCTTC. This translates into CASSISSGSSNEQFF.

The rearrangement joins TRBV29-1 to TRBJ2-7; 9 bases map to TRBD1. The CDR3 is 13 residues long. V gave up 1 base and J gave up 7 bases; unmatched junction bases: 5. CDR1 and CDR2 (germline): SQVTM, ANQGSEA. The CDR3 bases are TGCAGCGTTGAAGCCGACAGGGGGGGAGAGCAGTACTTC. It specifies CSVEADRGGEQYF.

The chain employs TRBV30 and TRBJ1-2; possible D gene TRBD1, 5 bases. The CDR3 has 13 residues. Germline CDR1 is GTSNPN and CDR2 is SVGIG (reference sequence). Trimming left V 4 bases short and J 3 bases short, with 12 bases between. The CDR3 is CAWKVSRDYGYTF. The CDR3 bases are TGTGCCTGGAAGGTTTCCAGGGACTATGGCTACACCTTC.

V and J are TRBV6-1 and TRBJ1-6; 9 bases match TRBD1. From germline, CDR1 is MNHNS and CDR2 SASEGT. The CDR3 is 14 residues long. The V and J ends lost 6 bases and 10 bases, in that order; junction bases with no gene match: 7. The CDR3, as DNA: TGTGCCAGCAGGGAGGGGACAGGGTGGTCACCCCTCCACTTT. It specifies CASREGTGWSPLHF.

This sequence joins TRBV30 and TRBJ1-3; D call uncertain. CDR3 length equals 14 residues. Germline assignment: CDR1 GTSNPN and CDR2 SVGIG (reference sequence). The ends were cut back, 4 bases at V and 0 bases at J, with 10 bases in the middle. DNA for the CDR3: TGTGCCTGGACGATTTCTTACTCTGGAAACACCATATATTTT. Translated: CAWTISYSGNTIYF.

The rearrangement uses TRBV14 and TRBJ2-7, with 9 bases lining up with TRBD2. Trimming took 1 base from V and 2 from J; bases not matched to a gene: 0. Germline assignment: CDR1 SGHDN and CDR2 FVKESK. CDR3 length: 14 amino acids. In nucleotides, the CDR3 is TGTGCCAGCAGCCAAGCTAGCGGGACCTACGAGCAGTACTTC. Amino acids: CASSQASGTYEQYF.

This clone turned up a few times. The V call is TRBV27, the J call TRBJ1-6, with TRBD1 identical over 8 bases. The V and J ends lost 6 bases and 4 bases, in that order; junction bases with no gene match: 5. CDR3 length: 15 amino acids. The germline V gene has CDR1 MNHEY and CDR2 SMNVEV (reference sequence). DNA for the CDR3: TGTGCCAGCAGGAGACAGGGGAATTATAATTCACCCCTCCACTTT. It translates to CASRRQGNYNSPLHF.

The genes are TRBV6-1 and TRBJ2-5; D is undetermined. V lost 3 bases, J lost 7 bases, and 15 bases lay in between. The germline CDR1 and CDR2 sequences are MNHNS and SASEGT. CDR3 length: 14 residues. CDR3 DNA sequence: TGTGCCAGCAGTGATACGGGTGGAGTGGGGACCCAGTACTTC. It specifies CASSDTGGVGTQYF.

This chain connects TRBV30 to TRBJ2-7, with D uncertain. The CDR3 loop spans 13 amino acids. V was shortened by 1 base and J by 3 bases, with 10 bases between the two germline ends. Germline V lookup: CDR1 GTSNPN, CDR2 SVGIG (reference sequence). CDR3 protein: CAWSASSVYEQYF. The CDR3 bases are TGTGCCTGGAGTGCTTCGTCAGTCTACGAGCAGTACTTC.

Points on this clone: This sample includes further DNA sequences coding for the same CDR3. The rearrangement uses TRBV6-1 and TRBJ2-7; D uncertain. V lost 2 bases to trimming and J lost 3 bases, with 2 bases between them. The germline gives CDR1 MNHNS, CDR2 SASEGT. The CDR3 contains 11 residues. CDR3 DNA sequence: TGTGCCAGCAGTGAACGCTACGAGCAGTACTTC. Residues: CASSERYEQYF.

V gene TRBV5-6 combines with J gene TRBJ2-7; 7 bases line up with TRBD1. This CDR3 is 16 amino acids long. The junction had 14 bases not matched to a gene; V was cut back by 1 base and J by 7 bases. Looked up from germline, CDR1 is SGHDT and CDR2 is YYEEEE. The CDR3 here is CASSLRGQGPRKEQYF. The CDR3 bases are TGTGCCAGCAGCTTGAGGGGGCAGGGCCCTCGGAAGGAGCAGTACTTC.

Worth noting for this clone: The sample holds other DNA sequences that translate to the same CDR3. The CDR3 DNA reads TGTGCCAGCTCCCCTGGACAAGTGAACACTGAAGCTTTCTTT. Translating it yields CASSPGQVNTEAFF. V and J are TRBV18 and TRBJ1-1, with D perhaps TRBD1 (5 bases). This CDR3 is 14 amino acids long. Germline V CDR1 and CDR2: KGHSH, LQKENI. V was pared by 6 bases and J by 0 bases, with 11 bases between. The full variable domain, in which reference TRBV18 and TRBJ1-1 provide the parts outside the CDR3, is NAGVMQNPRHLVRRRGQEARLRCSPMKGHSHVYWYRQLPEEGLKFMVYLQKENIIDESGMPKERFSAEFPKEGPSILRIQQVVRGDSAAYFCASSPGQVNTEAFFGQGTRLTVV.

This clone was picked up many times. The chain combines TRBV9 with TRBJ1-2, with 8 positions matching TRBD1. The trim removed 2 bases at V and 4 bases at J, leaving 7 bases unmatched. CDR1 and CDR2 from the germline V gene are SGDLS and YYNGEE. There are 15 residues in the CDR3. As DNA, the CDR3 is TGTGCCAGCAGCGTCGCGGGACAGGAGGTCTATGGCTACACCTTC. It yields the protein CASSVAGQEVYGYTF. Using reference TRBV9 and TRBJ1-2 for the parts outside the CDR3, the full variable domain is DSGVTQTPKHLITATGQRVTLRCSPRSGDLSVYWYQQSLDQGLQFLIQYYNGEERAKGNILERFSAQQFPDLHSELNLSSLELGDSALYFCASSVAGQEVYGYTFGSGTRLTVV.

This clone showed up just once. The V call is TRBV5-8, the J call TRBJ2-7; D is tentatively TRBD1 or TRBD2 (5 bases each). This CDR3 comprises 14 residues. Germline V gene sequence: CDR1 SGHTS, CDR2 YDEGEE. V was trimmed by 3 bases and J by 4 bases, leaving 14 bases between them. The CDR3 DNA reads TGTGCCAGCAGCTCCCCAAGAGGGACGTACGAGCAGTACTTC. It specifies CASSSPRGTYEQYF. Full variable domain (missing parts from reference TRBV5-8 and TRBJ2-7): EAGVTQSPTHLIKTRGQQATLRCSPISGHTSVYWYQQALGLGLQFLLWYDEGEERNRGNFPPRFSGRQFPNYSSELNVNALELEDSALYLCASSSPRGTYEQYFGPGTRLTVT.